This TCR beta chain is from a study of Graves' ophthalmopathy and Graves' hyperthyroidism. V was trimmed by 2 bases and J by 5 bases, leaving 12 bases between them. Germline V gene sequence: CDR1 SGHDN, CDR2 FVKESK. There are 14 residues in the CDR3. RNA transcripts yielded amplified TCR beta CDR3 regions. RT-PCR in the first round used HTBI primers; a second-round multiplex PCR followed. One entry per CDR3 protein, called by TCRdb with MiXCR from the multiplex PCR reads. The sample lists some 1.1 million distinct CDR3 sequences; about 36% were seen once. This clonotype has just a few counts. Sequenced sample: peripheral blood or thyroid tissue (not recorded which). The rearrangement links TRBV14 to TRBJ2-5; weak D call: TRBD1 (6 bases). The receptor was isolated from an adult man with Graves' hyperthyroidism. Written as DNA, the CDR3 is TGTGCCAGCAGCCAATTGGGACAAGCGGAGACCCAGTACTTC. Translating gives CASSQLGQAETQYF.